The 16 T cell receptor beta chains presented below share a single source sample, sequenced in a study of shared clonotypes between healthy human individuals. TCRdb's table, derived via immunoSEQ multiplex PCR, lists solely in-frame clones and lacks some. This table has some 2,500,000 clones, 93% appearing once. Sequenced input: naive CD4+ T cells from PBMCs. The subset was: CD45RA+ positively selected. The source of these receptors is a man between 18 and 35 years old in good health. Some clones in this sample may be carry-over from other donors' samples.

This clone was observed a single time. Other DNA variants within this sample encode the same CDR3. This chain joins TRBV28 and TRBJ1-2; a weak D match, TRBD1 (5 bases). Germline assignment: CDR1 MDHEN and CDR2 SYDVKM. There are 12 residues in the CDR3. Trimming left V 8 bases short and J 4 bases short, with 11 bases between. The DNA of the CDR3 is TGTGCCAGCTCCCCGAGGGGCTATGGCTACACCTTC. Translated: CASSPRGYGYTF.

The gene calls are TRBV7-2 and TRBJ2-2, with D perhaps matching TRBD2 (5 bases). Germline CDR1 and CDR2: SGHTA and FQGNSA. V was shortened by 2 bases and J by 6 bases, with 13 bases between the two germline ends. The CDR3 is made up of 15 amino acids. CDR3 amino acids: CASSLSTRFAGELFF. The CDR3 DNA is TGTGCCAGCAGCTTATCCACTAGATTCGCCGGGGAGCTGTTTTTT.

This chain connects TRBV27 to TRBJ2-5; 8 bases agree with TRBD2. CDR1 and CDR2 (germline): MNHEY, SMNVEV (reference sequence). J gave up 6 bases and V 4 bases, and 10 bases lay outside the gene matches. The CDR3 runs 15 residues. CDR3 nucleotide sequence: TGTGCCAGCAGTTCGCTGGGAGCGGGAGAAAAGACCCAGTACTTC. Translating gives CASSSLGAGEKTQYF.

Only a few counts were recorded for this clone. The CDR3 DNA is TGTGCCAGCAGCCAGCGGACAGGGTTAGGTACTGAAGCTTTCTTT. It codes for CASSQRTGLGTEAFF. The chain links TRBV11-1 to TRBJ1-1; TRBD1 matches 8 bases. J gave up 5 bases and V 5 bases, and 10 bases lay outside the gene matches. This CDR3 spans 15 amino acids. The germline V gene encodes CDR1 SGHAT and CDR2 FQDESV (reference sequence).

This rearrangement joins TRBV7-9 to TRBJ2-7; D call uncertain. Germline V lookup: CDR1 SEHNR, CDR2 FQNEAQ (reference sequence). Trimming took 4 bases from V and 7 from J, leaving 11 bases between them. The CDR3 extends over 12 amino acids. The CDR3 loop reads CASSSRLSEQYF. For the CDR3, the DNA is TGTGCCAGCAGCTCCAGACTGAGTGAGCAGTACTTC.

The genes are TRBV4-2 and TRBJ2-3; 16 positions agree with TRBD2. This CDR3 has 17 amino acids. The germline CDR1 and CDR2 sequences are LGHNA and YNFKEQ. The J segment lost 6 bases and the V segment lost 3 bases, leaving 6 bases of the junction unmatched. CDR3 protein: CASSHPGLAGGPDTQYF. The CDR3 nucleotides are TGTGCCAGCAGCCACCCGGGACTAGCGGGAGGGCCGGATACGCAGTATTTT.

About this clone itself: This specimen includes other DNA sequences encoding the same CDR3. This chain joins TRBV5-1 and TRBJ2-1; 8 positions match TRBD2. CDR1 SGHRS and CDR2 YFSETQ come from the germline V gene. The CDR3 is made up of 15 amino acids. The trim removed 0 bases at V and 6 bases at J, leaving 5 bases unmatched. CDR3 protein: CASSLGAGAGNEQFF. CDR3 coding DNA: TGCGCCAGCAGCTTGGGAGCGGGAGCGGGCAATGAGCAGTTCTTC.

The chain carries TRBV5-1 and TRBJ2-2; TRBD2 matches at 8 bases. This CDR3 has 17 amino acids. The V and J ends lost 4 bases and 4 bases, in that order; junction bases with no gene match: 12. The V gene's germline CDR1 is SGHRS and CDR2 YFSETQ. The CDR3 coding sequence is TGCGCCAGCAGCCTTTCCCTAAGCGGGAGTGCCACCGGGGAGCTGTTTTTT. Amino acids: CASSLSLSGSATGELFF.

The chain is built from TRBV5-1 and TRBJ1-1; D is perhaps TRBD1 (5 bases). Germline lookup yields CDR1 SGHRS and CDR2 YFSETQ. This CDR3 is built from 13 residues. The germline V and J ends were trimmed by 2 bases and 5 bases, with 10 bases remaining between them. The CDR3 loop reads CASSFTGPTEAFF. Here the CDR3 DNA reads TGCGCCAGCAGCTTCACGGGGCCGACTGAAGCTTTCTTT.

V gene TRBV18 combines with J gene TRBJ2-2; 8 positions agree with TRBD2. The trim removed 1 base at V and 5 bases at J, leaving 3 bases unmatched. CDR3 size: 15 residues. Looked up from germline, CDR1 is KGHSH and CDR2 is LQKENI. CDR3 nucleotides: TGTGCCAGCTCACCACAGCGGGAGTCGACCGGGGAGCTGTTTTTT. Translating it yields CASSPQRESTGELFF.

V gene TRBV28 combines with J gene TRBJ1-5; D is unresolved. There are 15 residues in the CDR3. The ends were cut back, 2 bases at V and 5 bases at J, with 13 bases in the middle. Germline V gene lookup returns CDR1 MDHEN and CDR2 SYDVKM. For the CDR3, the DNA is TGTGCCAGCAGTTTAGGCGGACCCAGAGATCAGCCCCAGCATTTT. Residues: CASSLGGPRDQPQHF.

The gene calls are TRBV28 and TRBJ1-5, with TRBD1 matching 9 bases. Trimming removed 5 bases from V and 4 bases from J; junction bases left unmatched: 9. In germline, CDR1 is MDHEN, CDR2 SYDVKM. The CDR3 has 16 residues. Written as DNA, the CDR3 is TGTGCCAGCAGTCTATTCGGGACAGGGAGTAATCAGCCCCAGCATTTT. Its translation: CASSLFGTGSNQPQHF.

In DNA, the CDR3 is TGCGCCAGCAGCAACGCTCACCGGGACCATCACACCGGGGAGCTGTTTTTT. Its translation is CASSNAHRDHHTGELFF. The rearrangement joins TRBV5-1 to TRBJ2-2; tentatively, D is TRBD1 or TRBD2 (5 bases each). The CDR3 totals 17 residues. The germline V gene encodes CDR1 SGHRS and CDR2 YFSETQ. V was cut by 4 bases and J by 3 bases, with 19 bases left in between.

The genes are TRBV28 and TRBJ1-1; D is ambiguous. The germline V gene encodes CDR1 MDHEN and CDR2 SYDVKM. The CDR3 loop spans 14 amino acids. The V end was cut by 3 bases, the J end by 5 bases, with 13 bases between. The CDR3 region is CASSFGTRSTEAFF. Here the CDR3 DNA reads TGTGCCAGCAGTTTCGGAACTCGCTCAACTGAAGCTTTCTTT.

This chain joins TRBV9 and TRBJ1-3; D is uncertain. Germline CDR1 is SGDLS and CDR2 is YYNGEE. With 0 bases removed from V and 3 bases from J, the gap between germline ends came to 10 bases. The CDR3 consists of 15 residues. Here the CDR3 DNA reads TGTGCCAGCAGCGTAGACAGTGGAGGTGGAAACACCATATATTTT. Its translation: CASSVDSGGGNTIYF.

The rearrangement uses TRBV20-1 and TRBJ2-1, with D unresolved. CDR1 DFQATT and CDR2 SNEGSKA come from the germline V gene (reference sequence). This CDR3 has 11 amino acids. The ends were cut back, 3 bases at V and 9 bases at J, with 9 bases in the middle. The CDR3, as DNA: TGCAGTGCTAGCCAGACACTTGAGCAGTTCTTC. Amino acid sequence: CSASQTLEQFF.